This note documents a single T cell receptor beta chain sequence. Its antigen is not known. These data belong to a study of cytomegalovirus exposure and HLA in healthy donors. Study in general: Both the 120 or so validation repertoires and the approximately 640 first-cohort repertoires used the same platform, as reported by a later analysis.

The data were produced by immunoSEQ multiplex PCR, yet TCRdb's version contains in-frame clones alone and is incomplete. The sample contains 100,000 to 120,000 clones, roughly nine tenths of which appear only once. Overall study results and limits: Despite most TCR sequences being rare, some public TCRs occurred in many donors. TCR clusters originating in the first cohort tended to co-occur in the approximately 130 validation repertoires, according to a later analysis.

This TCR was recovered from a woman between 18 and 29 years old in good health and CMV-seronegative. The source material was PBMCs.

CDR3 sequence (DNA): TGTGCCAGCAGCCAAGTACTAGCAGATACGCAGTATTTT. It specifies CASSQVLADTQYF. V usage is TRBV4-2 and J usage is TRBJ2-3; TRBD2 is a possible D gene (5 bases). The CDR3 contains 13 residues. The germline gives CDR1 LGHNA, CDR2 YNFKEQ. V shed 1 base and J shed 4 bases, with 6 bases lying between them.